This T cell receptor beta chain was profiled in a study of T cells after yellow fever vaccination. One entry per CDR3 protein results from TCRdb running MiXCR on the 5' RACE reads. The sample yields about 50,000 distinct CDR3 sequences, approximately 5.7% seen once. Study results and limitations: Reappearance after the booster was observed for most primary-vaccination clones (roughly 95% CD4, less than 90% CD8).

This clonotype was observed a few times. The CDR3 is 15 amino acids. The V gene's germline CDR1 is MGHRA and CDR2 YSYEKL. The ends were cut back, 2 bases at V and 0 bases at J, with 5 bases in the middle. The sequencing used PBMCs, either bulk or a sorted T-cell subset (CD4+, CD8+, memory, or dextramer-sorted; not recorded which), collected on the day of the yellow fever booster vaccination. The sequence came from a young man who received the YFV17D yellow fever vaccine. The rearrangement joins TRBV4-1 to TRBJ1-6; no reliable D call. The CDR3 loop is CASSQTLSYNSPLHF. CDR3 coding DNA: TGCGCCAGCAGCCAAACACTCTCCTATAATTCACCCCTCCACTTT.